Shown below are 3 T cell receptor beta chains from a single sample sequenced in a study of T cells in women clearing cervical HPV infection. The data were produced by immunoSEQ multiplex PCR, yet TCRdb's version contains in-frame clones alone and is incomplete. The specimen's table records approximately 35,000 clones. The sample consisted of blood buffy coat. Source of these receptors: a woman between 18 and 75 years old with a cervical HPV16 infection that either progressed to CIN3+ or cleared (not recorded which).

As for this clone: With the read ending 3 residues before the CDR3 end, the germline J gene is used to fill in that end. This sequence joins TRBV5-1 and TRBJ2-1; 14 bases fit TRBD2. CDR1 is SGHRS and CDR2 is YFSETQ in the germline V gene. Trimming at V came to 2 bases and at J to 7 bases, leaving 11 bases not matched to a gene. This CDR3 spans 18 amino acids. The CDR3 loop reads CASSLPQTSGGAGNEQFF. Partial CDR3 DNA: TGCGCCAGCAGCTTACCCCAGACTAGCGGGGGGGCGGGTAATGAG.

The covered CDR3 bases are TGTGCCAGCAGCTTACAGGGTCAAAGCAATCAGCCC. It encodes CASSLQGQSNQP. The full CDR3 sequence reads CASSLQGQSNQPQHF. The V call is TRBV7-2, the J call TRBJ1-5, with D perhaps matching TRBD1 (5 bases). Read data end 3 residues before the CDR3 end; the end is taken from the germline J gene. The CDR3 runs 15 residues. Germline V gives CDR1 SGHTA, CDR2 FQGNSA. V lost 2 bases and J 1 base, leaving 9 bases between the germline ends.

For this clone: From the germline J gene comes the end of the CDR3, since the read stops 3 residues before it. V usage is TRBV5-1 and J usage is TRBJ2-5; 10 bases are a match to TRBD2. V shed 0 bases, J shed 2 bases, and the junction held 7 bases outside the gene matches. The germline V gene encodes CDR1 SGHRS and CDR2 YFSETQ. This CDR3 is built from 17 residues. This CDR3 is CASSLGGGLARQETQYF. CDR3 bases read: TGCGCCAGCAGCTTGGGAGGGGGACTAGCGAGGCAAGAGACC.